A single sample gave rise to the 3 T cell receptor beta chains below, sequenced in a study of CD8+ T cells in alopecia areata. Isolated RNA was reverse transcribed into cDNA used as the sequencing template. The assay was immunoSEQ multiplex PCR, and TCRdb's table has in-frame clones only and misses some. The sample comprises more than 150,000 clones, approximately 56% of which are singletons, and roughly 15% rests with the top ten. This material consisted of CD4+ T cells sorted from blood, taken at week 0. The origin of the receptors is a human donor with alopecia areata.

This clone has just a few counts. This chain links TRBV10-1 with TRBJ2-5, with D tentatively TRBD1 (5 bases). CDR3 length: 15 residues. The V gene's germline CDR1 is WNHNN and CDR2 SYGVQD (reference sequence). Trimming pared 3 bases from V and 1 base from J, leaving 12 bases between. In nucleotides, the CDR3 is TGCGCCAGCAGTGATACGCCAGGGCCCCAAGAGACCCAGTACTTC. Translated: CASSDTPGPQETQYF.

This chain joins TRBV25-1 and TRBJ2-1; a weak D match, TRBD1 (6 bases). This CDR3 comprises 15 residues. Trimming stripped 3 bases from V and 9 bases from J, with 18 bases between. Germline V gene data show CDR1 as MGHDK and CDR2 as SYGVNS. CDR3 in amino acids: CASSDPGHFGGEQFF. In nucleotides, the CDR3 is TGTGCCAGCAGTGACCCGGGACACTTTGGGGGTGAGCAGTTCTTC.

The genes are TRBV6-5 and TRBJ2-5; 9 bases align to TRBD1. The CDR3 runs 12 residues. Unmatched junction bases numbered 8, after V lost 6 bases and J lost 12 bases. Germline CDR1 and CDR2: MNHEY and SVGAGI. CDR3 in DNA: TGTGCCAGCAGCTGGGACAGGGAGAAAAAGTACTTC. It codes for CASSWDREKKYF.